Listed here are 21 T cell receptor beta chains from one sample, sequenced in a study of cytomegalovirus exposure and HLA in healthy donors. Primers: 60 Vbeta forward and 13 Jbeta reverse. Profiled with immunoSEQ multiplex PCR; TCRdb holds only in-frame clones, not every one. Altogether under 200,000 clones are present, roughly 80% being singletons, with the ten largest covering roughly 10%. Sequencing input: PBMCs. The source of these receptors is a man younger than 35 in good health and CMV-seropositive.

The gene calls are TRBV6-5 and TRBJ1-1, with a possible D match to TRBD1 (5 bases). Looked up from germline, CDR1 is MNHEY and CDR2 is SVGAGI. CDR3 length: 14 amino acids. The ends were cut back, 2 bases at V and 0 bases at J, with 7 bases in the middle. Here the CDR3 DNA reads TGTGCCAGCAGTTACGACAGAATGAACACTGAAGCTTTCTTT. As protein: CASSYDRMNTEAFF.

The rearrangement links TRBV6-1 to TRBJ1-6; no reliable D call. Trimming removed 1 base from V and 4 bases from J, with 5 bases in between. Germline-derived CDR1 and CDR2 are MNHNS and SASEGT. The CDR3 extends over 14 amino acids. CDR3 protein: CASSEDRYNSPLHF. The CDR3 DNA reads as TGTGCCAGCAGTGAAGACCGGTATAATTCACCCCTCCACTTT.

There are a few counts of this clone. The rearrangement links TRBV9 to TRBJ1-1; 8 nucleotides agree with TRBD1. The CDR3 runs 17 residues. Germline V gene data show CDR1 as SGDLS and CDR2 as YYNGEE. Unmatched junction bases numbered 14, after V lost 3 bases and J lost 4 bases. CDR3: CASSADPLLTGGTEAFF. In DNA, the CDR3 is TGTGCCAGCAGCGCAGACCCTCTACTAACAGGGGGCACTGAAGCTTTCTTT.

This clone was seen a few times. CDR3 bases: TGCGCCAGCAGCCCCCGGGACAGGGGGCGGGTTGGCTACACCTTC. Translation: CASSPRDRGRVGYTF. J is TRBJ1-2 and V is TRBV4-1, with 12 bases aligning to TRBD1. The J segment lost 7 bases and the V segment lost 4 bases, leaving 7 bases of the junction unmatched. The CDR3 totals 15 residues. In germline, CDR1 is MGHRA, CDR2 YSYEKL.

The rearrangement uses TRBV7-3 and TRBJ1-1; D uncertain. Germline V lookup: CDR1 SGHTA, CDR2 FQGTGA. CDR3 size: 13 residues. V was shortened by 3 bases and J by 4 bases, with 9 bases between the two germline ends. Written as DNA, the CDR3 is TGTGCCAGCAGCTTTGATGGAGGCACTGAAGCTTTCTTT. This codes for CASSFDGGTEAFF.

This chain uses TRBV5-5 with TRBJ2-2; a possible D gene is TRBD1 (6 bases). Trimming shortened V by 1 base and J by 7 bases, and 17 bases separated the two germline ends. The CDR3 consists of 16 residues. The germline CDR1 and CDR2 sequences are SGHKS and YYEKEE (reference sequence). This CDR3 is CASSLNRASVDGELFF. The CDR3 DNA follows: TGTGCCAGCAGCTTGAACAGGGCCTCTGTAGACGGGGAGCTGTTTTTT.

The rearrangement uses TRBV11-3 and TRBJ2-2; 7 nucleotides match TRBD1. Germline loops: CDR1 SGHNT, CDR2 YENEEA. J was trimmed by 1 base and V by 3 bases; bases with no gene match: 5. The CDR3 is 16 amino acids. The chain's CDR3 is CASSFRGGRNTGELFF. In DNA form, the CDR3 reads TGTGCCAGCAGCTTTCGAGGGGGCAGGAACACCGGGGAGCTGTTTTTT.

The chain is built from TRBV9 and TRBJ1-3; D is uncertain. The CDR3 has 15 amino acids. The ends were cut back, 2 bases at V and 4 bases at J, with 13 bases in the middle. The germline CDR1 and CDR2 sequences are SGDLS and YYNGEE. CDR3 nucleotide sequence: TGTGCCAGCAGCGTTAGCGGGTGGTCCGGAAACACCATATATTTT. The encoded protein is CASSVSGWSGNTIYF. The entire variable domain, with the rest obtained from reference TRBV9 and TRBJ1-3, is as follows: DSGVTQTPKHLITATGQRVTLRCSPRSGDLSVYWYQQSLDQGLQFLIQYYNGEERAKGNILERFSAQQFPDLHSELNLSSLELGDSALYFCASSVSGWSGNTIYFGEGSWLTVV.

The chain uses TRBV6-5 and TRBJ1-1; TRBD1 might be the D (5 bases). Trimming took off 6 bases at V and 7 bases at J, with 18 bases between the two ends. This CDR3 has 14 amino acids. Germline V lookup: CDR1 MNHEY, CDR2 SVGAGI. CDR3 loop: CASRSAGRMHEAFF. CDR3 nucleotides: TGTGCCAGCAGAAGCGCAGGGCGCATGCATGAAGCTTTCTTT.

The chain uses TRBV6-1 and TRBJ1-1, with D perhaps TRBD1 (5 bases). The CDR3 runs to 14 residues. Between the trimmed V and J ends, which lost 11 bases and 0 bases, there was a span of 16 bases. Germline V gives CDR1 MNHNS, CDR2 SASEGT. CDR3 nucleotides: TGTGCCGGCTCGGAGGGACCCCTGAACACTGAAGCTTTCTTT. The encoded protein is CAGSEGPLNTEAFF.

The CDR3 nucleotides read TGTGCCAGCAGCTTAGCGATGGCGGGGTCATACAATGAGCAGTTCTTC. Translation gives CASSLAMAGSYNEQFF. The V gene is TRBV7-2, the J gene TRBJ2-1; D possibly corresponds to TRBD2 (6 bases). V shed 0 bases and J shed 4 bases, with 13 bases lying between them. The CDR3 loop spans 16 amino acids. In germline, CDR1 is SGHTA, CDR2 FQGNSA.

To note about this clone: The same CDR3 is also encoded by other DNA sequences in this sample. V is TRBV9 and J is TRBJ1-1, with a weak D call TRBD1 (5 bases). The CDR3 loop spans 13 amino acids. V was trimmed by 0 bases and J by 3 bases, leaving 6 bases between them. In germline, CDR1 is SGDLS, CDR2 YYNGEE. The chain's CDR3 is CASSVGGDTEAFF. The CDR3 nucleotides are TGTGCCAGCAGCGTAGGGGGGGACACTGAAGCTTTCTTT.

The chain is built from TRBV10-2 and TRBJ2-3, with 7 bases fitting TRBD2. Per the germline V gene, CDR1 is WSHSY and CDR2 is SAAADI. This CDR3 spans 16 amino acids. Trimming at V came to 0 bases and at J to 7 bases, leaving 10 bases not matched to a gene. As DNA, the CDR3 is TGCGCCAGCAGTGAGTCCCGAGCGGGGACCCTCAATACGCAGTATTTT. Residues: CASSESRAGTLNTQYF.

The chain joins TRBV5-4 to TRBJ2-7, with TRBD1 matching 10 bases. The CDR3 contains 14 residues. Trimming took 2 bases from V and 5 from J; bases not matched to a gene: 4. Germline CDR1 is SGHNT and CDR2 is YYREEE (reference sequence). CDR3 protein: CASSFRTGGDEQYF. In nucleotides, the CDR3 is TGTGCCAGCAGCTTTCGGACAGGGGGGGACGAGCAGTACTTC. The complete variable domain, with remaining parts taken from reference TRBV5-4 and TRBJ2-7, reads ETGVTQSPTHLIKTRGQQVTLRCSSQSGHNTVSWYQQALGQGPQFIFQYYREEENGRGNFPPRFSGLQFPNYSSELNVNALELDDSALYLCASSFRTGGDEQYFGPGTRLTVT.

The chain recombines TRBV5-4 with TRBJ2-2; 12 bases are a match to TRBD2. CDR1 and CDR2 from the germline V gene are SGHNT and YYREEE (reference sequence). With V trimmed by 1 base and J by 4 bases, 8 bases remained unmatched. The CDR3 is 18 residues long. The CDR3 coding sequence is TGTGCCAGCAGCTTGAATCCTAGCGGGGGGGCCCTCACCGGGGAGCTGTTTTTT. It encodes CASSLNPSGGALTGELFF.

The DNA for the CDR3 is TGTGCCAGTAGTATGGCGAGGGAGGTTGAGACCCAGTACTTC. This gives the protein CASSMAREVETQYF. The chain links TRBV19 to TRBJ2-5; D is possibly TRBD2 (6 bases). Germline V gene data show CDR1 as LNHDA and CDR2 as SQIVND (reference sequence). Trimming removed 3 bases at V and 5 bases at J, with 13 bases between. This CDR3 region has 14 residues.

The chain couples TRBV29-1 to TRBJ1-1; TRBD1 agrees at 10 bases. Germline V gives CDR1 SQVTM, CDR2 ANQGSEA. The CDR3 spans 13 residues. Unmatched junction bases numbered 9, after V lost 4 bases and J lost 10 bases. The CDR3 DNA reads TGCAGCGTTGGACAGGGGGCGCGGATAGGAGCTTTCTTT. This sequence encodes CSVGQGARIGAFF.

The chain recombines TRBV29-1 with TRBJ2-2, with D possibly TRBD2 on 5 matching bases. Between the trimmed V and J ends, which lost 4 bases and 4 bases, there was a span of 13 bases. The CDR3 runs 14 residues. From germline, CDR1 is SQVTM and CDR2 ANQGSEA. This CDR3 is CSVAGGLSTGELFF. CDR3 in DNA: TGCAGCGTTGCTGGAGGTTTAAGCACCGGGGAGCTGTTTTTT.

The table lists this clone with many counts. The chain joins TRBV10-2 to TRBJ1-1; 7 bases match TRBD1. The V and J ends lost 6 bases and 8 bases, in that order; junction bases with no gene match: 9. CDR3 size: 13 residues. Germline loops: CDR1 WSHSY, CDR2 SAAADI. CDR3 nucleotides: TGCGCCAGCAGGGGATCAGGGGGAGAGGAAGCTTTCTTT. As protein: CASRGSGGEEAFF.

This clone has just a few counts. The chain joins TRBV30 to TRBJ1-5; a weak D match, TRBD1 (6 bases). The V end was cut by 5 bases, the J end by 2 bases, with 7 bases between. Per germline, CDR1 GTSNPN and CDR2 SVGIG (reference sequence). CDR3 length: 12 amino acids. The CDR3 loop is CAWGTRNQPQHF. CDR3 bases: TGTGCCTGGGGGACACGCAATCAGCCCCAGCATTTT.

The J gene is TRBJ2-2, the V gene TRBV10-3, with 8 bases fitting TRBD2. Germline V CDR1 and CDR2: ENHRY, SYGVKD. Trimming at V came to 3 bases and at J to 8 bases, leaving 11 bases not matched to a gene. This CDR3 is 16 amino acids long. The CDR3 DNA reads TGTGCCATCAGTGACCCGGGACTAGTATCACTTGGGGAGCTGTTTTTT. Its translation is CAISDPGLVSLGELFF.